The clone carrying this T cell receptor beta chain was recorded many times. No antigen is known for it. Trimming cost V 6 bases and J 8 bases; bases outside gene matches: 10. Germline V CDR1 and CDR2: MNHEY, SMNVEV (reference sequence). The CDR3 covers 15 residues. Other autoimmune diseases, uncontrolled infections, pregnancy and lactation each led to patient exclusion. Establishment of the diagnosis relied upon clinical symptoms, serum thyroxine, TRAb, thyroid ultrasound and orbital computed tomography. This entry belongs to a study of Graves' ophthalmopathy and Graves' hyperthyroidism. Study findings and constraints: The authors also found most expanded thyroid clonotypes above 0.001 frequency in blood. Sensitivity of 55% to 71% and specificity of 72% to 80% were achieved by the model that predicted ophthalmopathy progression.

RNA transcripts served as template for amplifying TCR beta CDR3 sequences. RT-PCR in the first round used HTBI primers; a second-round multiplex PCR followed. TCRdb called the multiplex PCR reads again in MiXCR, with one record for every CDR3 protein. In the table there are about 370,000 distinct CDR3 sequences, about 15% of which are singletons. Sample: peripheral blood. The clonotype was recovered from an adult woman with stable Graves' hyperthyroidism. The chain carries TRBV27 and TRBJ1-2; 12 nucleotides align to TRBD1. The CDR3 sequence: CASRRDRGQGWGYTF. The CDR3 bases are TGTGCCAGCAGGAGGGACAGGGGGCAAGGATGGGGCTACACCTTC.